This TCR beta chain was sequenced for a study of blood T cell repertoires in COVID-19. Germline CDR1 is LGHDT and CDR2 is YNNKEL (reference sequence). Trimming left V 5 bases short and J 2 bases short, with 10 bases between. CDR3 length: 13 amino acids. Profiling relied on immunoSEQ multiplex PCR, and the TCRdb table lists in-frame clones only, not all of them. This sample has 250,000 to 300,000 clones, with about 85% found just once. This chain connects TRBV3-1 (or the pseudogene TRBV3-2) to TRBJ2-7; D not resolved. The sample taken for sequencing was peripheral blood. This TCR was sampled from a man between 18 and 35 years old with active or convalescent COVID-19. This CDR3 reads CASSVTRTYEQYF. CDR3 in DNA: TGTGCCAGCAGCGTAACCAGGACCTACGAGCAGTACTTC.